Below, 9 T cell receptor beta chains from the same sample are listed, as sequenced in a study of patients and donors after allogeneic stem cell transplantation. TCRdb re-called the RT-PCR reads through MiXCR, storing one row per CDR3 protein. The sample includes about a million distinct CDR3 sequences, 15% to 20% of them seen just once. Sequencing was done on a sample of blood, either unsorted or a sorted T cell fraction (not recorded which). The receptors originated from a human donor who was either an allogeneic HSCT recipient or a stem cell or donor lymphocyte infusion donor (not recorded which). It is not recorded whose cells these are; they may come from a transplant donor.

The chain joins TRBV14 to TRBJ1-3, with D unresolved. Trimming removed 1 base at V and 0 bases at J, with 7 bases between. CDR3 size: 15 residues. The germline V gene has CDR1 SGHDN and CDR2 FVKESK. The DNA for the CDR3 is TGTGCCAGCAGCCAAGTTGTGCACTCTGGAAACACCATATATTTT. Amino acids: CASSQVVHSGNTIYF.

This clonotype was counted at least ten times. The chain joins TRBV12-3 or TRBV12-4 to TRBJ2-2, with D perhaps TRBD1 (6 bases). The V gene lost 6 bases and the J gene lost 7 bases, with 12 bases spanning the gap. The CDR3 consists of 13 residues. As DNA, the CDR3 is TGTGCCAGCAGACACAGGGAAAGCGGGGAGCTGTTTTTT. It is translated as CASRHRESGELFF.

This clonotype was detected only a few times. The gene calls are TRBV11-2 and TRBJ2-1; 7 positions agree with TRBD2. Germline trimming cut 5 bases from V and 12 bases from J; bases unmatched to any gene: 10. CDR3 length equals 13 residues. Germline CDR1 SGHAT, CDR2 FQNNGV. This CDR3 reads CASSPDSRTRQFF. CDR3 sequence (DNA): TGTGCCAGCAGCCCAGATTCCCGGACTAGGCAGTTCTTC.

As regards this clonotype: The junction does not match germline at one end; this may be a read error. The chain couples TRBV3-1 to TRBJ2-3; D unclear. This CDR3 comprises 17 residues. Germline V gene lookup returns CDR1 LGHDT and CDR2 YNNKEL (reference sequence). This chain's CDR3 is CASSQDEPLPQDHTQCF. CDR3 sequence (DNA): TGTGCCAGCAGCCAAGATGAACCCCTCCCGCAGGATCATACGCAGTGTTTT.

The rearrangement links TRBV20-1 to TRBJ2-3; 7 bases line up with TRBD2. V lost 0 bases and J lost 4; bases outside the gene matches: 10. Germline V gene data show CDR1 as DFQATT and CDR2 as SNEGSKA (reference sequence). CDR3 length: 16 amino acids. The CDR3 region has the DNA TGCAGTGCTAGAGATCCCACTAGCGTCCTGTCAGATACGCAGTATTTT. Translated: CSARDPTSVLSDTQYF.

This rearrangement joins TRBV9 to TRBJ2-5; D is possibly TRBD2 (6 bases). This CDR3 is built from 15 residues. V lost 0 bases, J lost 2 bases, and 11 bases lay in between. CDR1 is SGDLS and CDR2 is YYNGEE in the germline V gene. In nucleotides, the CDR3 is TGTGCCAGCAGCGTAGCGGCAGGGAGGCAAGAGACCCAGTACTTC. It specifies CASSVAAGRQETQYF. Combining the CDR3 with reference TRBV9 and TRBJ2-5 gives the whole variable domain DSGVTQTPKHLITATGQRVTLRCSPRSGDLSVYWYQQSLDQGLQFLIQYYNGEERAKGNILERFSAQQFPDLHSELNLSSLELGDSALYFCASSVAAGRQETQYFGPGTRLLVL.

The rearrangement links TRBV5-1 to TRBJ2-2; 8 nucleotides line up with TRBD1. Germline V gene data show CDR1 as SGHRS and CDR2 as YFSETQ. V lost 0 bases, J lost 6 bases, and 10 bases stayed unmatched. CDR3 length: 17 residues. The chain's CDR3 is CASSLGGTGSSSGELFF. For the CDR3, the DNA is TGCGCCAGCAGCTTGGGGGGGACAGGATCATCGTCCGGGGAGCTGTTTTTT. Full variable domain (missing parts from reference TRBV5-1 and TRBJ2-2): KAGVTQTPRYLIKTRGQQVTLSCSPISGHRSVSWYQQTPGQGLQFLFEYFSETQRNKGNFPGRFSGRQFSNSRSEMNVSTLELGDSALYLCASSLGGTGSSSGELFFGEGSRLTVL.

J is TRBJ1-4 and V is TRBV20-1, with D possibly matching TRBD1 (5 bases). The CDR3 loop spans 13 amino acids. V shed 3 bases and J shed 7 bases, with 12 bases lying between them. CDR1 is DFQATT and CDR2 is SNEGSKA in the germline V gene (reference sequence). CDR3 DNA: TGCAGTGCTAGGGTGCCAGGGCGTGAAAAACTGTTTTTT. It codes for CSARVPGREKLFF.

This chain uses TRBV2 with TRBJ2-6, with D perhaps TRBD1 or TRBD2 (5 bases each). The V end lost 7 bases, the J end lost 4 bases, and 17 bases lay between the germline ends. Per the germline V gene, CDR1 is SNHLY and CDR2 is FYNNEI. The length of the CDR3 is 16 residues. The CDR3 nucleotides read TGTGCCAGCACGGGACCGTTTTCATCCGGGGCCAACGTCCTGACTTTC. Its translation is CASTGPFSSGANVLTF.